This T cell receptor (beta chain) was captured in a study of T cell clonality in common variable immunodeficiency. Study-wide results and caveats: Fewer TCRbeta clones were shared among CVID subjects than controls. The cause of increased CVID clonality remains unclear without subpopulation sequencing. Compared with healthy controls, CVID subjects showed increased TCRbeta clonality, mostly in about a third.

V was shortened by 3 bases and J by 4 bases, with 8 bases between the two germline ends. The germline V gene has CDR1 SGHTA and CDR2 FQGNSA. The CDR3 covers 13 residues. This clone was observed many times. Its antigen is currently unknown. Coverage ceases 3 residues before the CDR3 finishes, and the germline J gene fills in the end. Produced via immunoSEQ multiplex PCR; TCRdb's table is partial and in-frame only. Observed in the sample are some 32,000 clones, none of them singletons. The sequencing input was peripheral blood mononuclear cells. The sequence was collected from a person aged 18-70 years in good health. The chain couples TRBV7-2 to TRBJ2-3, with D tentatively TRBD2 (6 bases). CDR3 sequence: CASSLTRSDTQYF. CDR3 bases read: TGTGCCAGCAGCTTGACTAGATCAGATACG.